A single sample gave rise to the 29 T cell receptor beta chains below, sequenced in a study of radiotherapy plus CTLA-4 blockade in lung cancer. The data were produced by immunoSEQ multiplex PCR, yet TCRdb's version contains in-frame clones alone and is incomplete. Here the sample spans 50,000 or so clones, approximately 79% being singletons. The source was peripheral blood, collected from a patient treated with radiotherapy plus ipilimumab. These receptors all stem from a human donor with non-small cell lung cancer who had stable disease on radiotherapy plus ipilimumab.

The chain links TRBV2 to TRBJ2-2, with D possibly being TRBD1 (6 bases). The CDR3 runs to 14 residues. Looked up from germline, CDR1 is SNHLY and CDR2 is FYNNEI. Trimming cost V 9 bases and J 1 base, with 12 bases left between them. The CDR3 spells CASAQGRNTGELFF. The CDR3 nucleotides read TGTGCCAGTGCTCAGGGGCGGAACACCGGGGAGCTGTTTTTT.

This rearrangement joins TRBV7-8 to TRBJ2-2, with a tentative D call TRBD2 (5 bases). Germline values: CDR1 SGHVS, CDR2 FQNEAQ. V was trimmed by 0 bases and J by 0 bases, leaving 11 bases between them. The CDR3 sequence is 17 residues long. Here the CDR3 reads CASSLALAGANTGELFF. The CDR3 DNA is TGTGCCAGCAGCTTAGCTTTGGCGGGCGCGAACACCGGGGAGCTGTTTTTT.

The chain employs TRBV4-3 and TRBJ2-1, with a tentative D call TRBD2 (6 bases). The CDR3 extends over 13 amino acids. Germline V gives CDR1 LGHNA, CDR2 YSLEER. Between the trimmed V and J ends, which lost 1 base and 6 bases, there was a span of 7 bases. In nucleotides, the CDR3 is TGCGCCAGCAGCCAAGGACTAGTCAATGAGCAGTTCTTC. This codes for CASSQGLVNEQFF.

This clone was observed a few times. This rearrangement joins TRBV25-1 to TRBJ1-4; D is uncertain. This CDR3 region has 11 residues. Trimming removed 6 bases at V and 14 bases at J, with 13 bases between. Germline CDR1 MGHDK, CDR2 SYGVNS. The CDR3 DNA reads TGTGCCAGCAGGAGTATGGAGGGCCTGTTTTTT. It is translated as CASRSMEGLFF.

The gene calls are TRBV9 and TRBJ1-2, with unresolved D. The CDR3 covers 16 residues. The V gene lost 4 bases and the J gene lost 6 bases, with 22 bases spanning the gap. CDR1 and CDR2 (germline): SGDLS, YYNGEE. The CDR3 DNA is TGTGCCAGCAGCACCCACACTAAGACGGGGTTCGATGGCTACACCTTC. This gives the protein CASSTHTKTGFDGYTF.

The chain has TRBV10-2 and TRBJ2-5; 10 bases are shared with TRBD2. The germline V gene encodes CDR1 WSHSY and CDR2 SAAADI. The CDR3 runs 17 residues. V was clipped by 2 bases and J by 3 bases; unmatched bases: 9. Written as DNA, the CDR3 is TGCGCCAGCAGTGAGGGGTGGGAGCGGGGGGGCGAAGAGACCCAGTACTTC. Residues: CASSEGWERGGEETQYF.

This clone was picked up many times. This chain links TRBV4-3 with TRBJ1-6; D is undetermined. With 4 bases removed from V and 5 bases from J, the gap between germline ends came to 9 bases. The CDR3 length is 14 residues. Per germline, CDR1 LGHNA and CDR2 YSLEER. Here the CDR3 DNA reads TGCGCCAGCAGCCGACCCGGGAATAATTCACCCCTCCACTTT. Encoded protein: CASSRPGNNSPLHF.

This chain joins TRBV19 and TRBJ1-2; D not resolved. V lost 7 bases and J 3 bases, leaving 18 bases between the germline ends. The germline CDR1 and CDR2 sequences are LNHDA and SQIVND (reference sequence). The CDR3 runs 15 residues. Written as DNA, the CDR3 is TGTGCCAGTACCCCAAGGCACGCTAACCACTATGGCTACACCTTC. The encoded protein is CASTPRHANHYGYTF.

This clone occurred a few times. The chain combines TRBV9 with TRBJ1-1; TRBD1 agrees at 8 bases. Germline CDR1 reads SGDLS; CDR2 reads YYNGEE. V trimming: 4 bases; J trimming: 2 bases; junction bases outside the gene matches: 4. This CDR3 comprises 14 residues. The CDR3 protein is CASSSGQGNTEAFF. CDR3 DNA: TGTGCCAGCAGCTCCGGACAGGGTAACACTGAAGCTTTCTTT.

The chain employs TRBV23-1 and TRBJ2-7; D perhaps matches TRBD1 (6 bases). TRBV23-1 is flagged as an ORF with uncertain function. The CDR3 consists of 14 residues. Between the trimmed V and J ends, which lost 9 bases and 6 bases, there was a span of 21 bases. The DNA of the CDR3 is TGCGCCAGGATCCACAGGGCCAACCTACGCGAGCAGTACTTC. Its translation: CARIHRANLREQYF.

The gene calls are TRBV19 and TRBJ2-3, with D unresolved. This CDR3 spans 13 amino acids. Trimming cost V 6 bases and J 2 bases, with 9 bases left between them. Germline V lookup: CDR1 LNHDA, CDR2 SQIVND (reference sequence). The CDR3 nucleotides are TGTGCCAGTAGAAAGAGGCCCACAGATACGCAGTATTTT. This translates into CASRKRPTDTQYF.

This chain joins TRBV19 and TRBJ2-7; D not resolved. CDR3 length: 13 amino acids. The germline CDR1 and CDR2 sequences are LNHDA and SQIVND (reference sequence). V was clipped by 3 bases and J by 1 base, with 7 bases between them. The CDR3 sequence is CASSIEDSYEQYF. CDR3 DNA sequence: TGTGCCAGTAGTATTGAGGATTCCTACGAGCAGTACTTC.

The chain employs TRBV7-8 and TRBJ1-6; D not resolved. Germline CDR1 SGHVS, CDR2 FQNEAQ. Deletions cut 2 bases from V and 7 bases from J, with 9 bases between. The CDR3 consists of 14 residues. As DNA, the CDR3 is TGTGCCAGCAGCTTAAGGCACCCCAATTCACCCCTCCACTTT. Translated, it gives CASSLRHPNSPLHF.

The chain carries TRBV7-2 and TRBJ1-5, with TRBD1 as a possible D gene (6 bases). Germline CDR1 SGHTA, CDR2 FQGNSA. The CDR3 is made up of 16 amino acids. Deletions cut 5 bases from V and 2 bases from J, with 16 bases between. DNA of the CDR3: TGTGCCAGCAGCCCCCCTGGGGGGGCGGGCAATCAGCCCCAGCATTTT. It specifies CASSPPGGAGNQPQHF.

This clone has only one observation. The chain combines TRBV7-2 with TRBJ2-1, with 7 nucleotides matching TRBD2. V lost 1 base to trimming and J lost 7 bases; unmatched junction nucleotides: 7. Germline CDR1 and CDR2: SGHTA and FQGNSA. The CDR3 totals 15 residues. Here the CDR3 reads CASSLGVSGGNEQFF. As DNA, the CDR3 is TGTGCCAGCAGCTTAGGGGTTTCGGGGGGAAATGAGCAGTTCTTC.

The J gene is TRBJ1-2, the V gene TRBV28; D unresolved. Germline assignment: CDR1 MDHEN and CDR2 SYDVKM. The CDR3 spans 12 residues. With 5 bases removed from V and 8 bases from J, the gap between germline ends came to 12 bases. The CDR3 sequence: CASSDGLMGYTF. CDR3 nucleotide sequence: TGTGCCAGCAGTGACGGACTTATGGGCTACACCTTC.

The chain employs TRBV6-1 and TRBJ1-5; 7 bases agree with TRBD1. This CDR3 has 13 residues. The V gene end was trimmed by 6 bases and the J gene end by 4 bases; junction bases not matched to a gene: 3. From germline, CDR1 is MNHNS and CDR2 SASEGT. Here the CDR3 DNA reads TGTGCCAGCAGGCCGACAGGGAATCAGCCCCAGCATTTT. Translation gives CASRPTGNQPQHF.

The genes are TRBV4-3 and TRBJ2-5; D is tentatively TRBD1 or TRBD2 (5 bases each). Trimming took 0 bases from V and 13 from J, leaving 15 bases between them. Germline CDR1 is LGHNA and CDR2 is YSLEER. The CDR3 runs to 13 residues. The chain's CDR3 is CASSQEEGRTRYF. The CDR3 coding sequence is TGCGCCAGCAGCCAAGAAGAGGGACGTACCAGGTACTTC.

The V gene is TRBV2, the J gene TRBJ2-3; perhaps TRBD2 as D (6 bases). V was trimmed by 8 bases and J by 5 bases, leaving 14 bases between them. CDR1 is SNHLY and CDR2 is FYNNEI in the germline V gene. The CDR3 is 13 residues long. CDR3 protein: CASATREEDTQYF. Written as DNA, the CDR3 is TGTGCCAGCGCGACTAGGGAGGAAGATACGCAGTATTTT.

This clone was seen only once. The rearrangement links TRBV29-1 to TRBJ1-1; the D is unclear. This CDR3 has 12 residues. The germline V gene has CDR1 SQVTM and CDR2 ANQGSEA. Deletions cut 7 bases from V and 5 bases from J, with 14 bases between. The CDR3, as DNA: TGCAGCGGAACTCTCACGAAAACTGAAGCTTTCTTT. It codes for CSGTLTKTEAFF.

In this sample, this clone turned up a few times. V gene TRBV5-1 combines with J gene TRBJ1-1; TRBD1 aligns across 7 bases. V was pared by 3 bases and J by 11 bases, with 10 bases of the junction left unmatched. Germline CDR1 and CDR2: SGHRS and YFSETQ. The CDR3 is made up of 13 amino acids. CDR3 region: CASSSGGATGAFF. DNA of the CDR3: TGCGCCAGCAGCTCAGGAGGGGCGACAGGGGCTTTCTTT.

The V gene is TRBV29-1, the J gene TRBJ1-1, with D uncertain. Trimming removed 2 bases at V and 0 bases at J, with 16 bases between. Germline V CDR1 and CDR2: SQVTM, ANQGSEA. This CDR3 spans 16 amino acids. The CDR3 protein is CSVEPGLVGMNTEAFF. CDR3 nucleotides: TGCAGCGTTGAACCGGGGTTAGTGGGCATGAACACTGAAGCTTTCTTT.

In DNA, the CDR3 is TGCGCCAGCAGCTTGGTGGCAGGAAGCACTGAAGCTTTCTTT. It translates to CASSLVAGSTEAFF. The chain recombines TRBV5-1 with TRBJ1-1; D is ambiguous. The V and J ends lost 0 bases and 4 bases respectively, with 10 bases between them. The CDR3 is 14 residues long. Germline V lookup: CDR1 SGHRS, CDR2 YFSETQ.

This CDR3 reads CASSLYSGTGSFSFTEAFF. CDR3 DNA sequence: TGTGCCAGCAGCTTATACTCCGGGACAGGGTCCTTCTCTTTCACTGAAGCTTTCTTT. The chain uses TRBV7-8 and TRBJ1-1; 9 bases match TRBD1. This CDR3 contains 19 residues. The germline gives CDR1 SGHVS, CDR2 FQNEAQ. V lost 2 bases, J lost 4 bases, and 17 bases stayed unmatched.

The genes are TRBV11-2 and TRBJ2-2; possibly TRBD1 for D (6 bases). There are 17 residues in the CDR3. Germline V gives CDR1 SGHAT, CDR2 FQNNGV. The germline V and J ends were trimmed by 4 bases and 2 bases, with 17 bases remaining between them. The CDR3 DNA sequence: TGTGCCAGCAGCTCTATAGGGTCAGGGGCCAACACCGGGGAGCTGTTTTTT. The encoded protein is CASSSIGSGANTGELFF.

The chain joins TRBV4-1 to TRBJ1-2; no reliable D call. V was trimmed by 0 bases and J by 4 bases, leaving 12 bases between them. Per the germline V gene, CDR1 is MGHRA and CDR2 is YSYEKL. CDR3 size: 15 residues. The CDR3 loop is CASSQDEDWPYGYTF. As DNA, the CDR3 is TGCGCCAGCAGCCAAGACGAGGACTGGCCCTATGGCTACACCTTC.

CDR3 amino acids: CASIETANQPQHF. In DNA form, the CDR3 reads TGTGCCTCCATAGAAACAGCTAATCAGCCCCAGCATTTT. The chain links TRBV6-1 to TRBJ1-5; D unresolved. Trimming took 11 bases from V and 4 from J, leaving 15 bases between them. Germline CDR1 and CDR2: MNHNS and SASEGT. The CDR3 consists of 13 residues.

This rearrangement joins TRBV5-1 to TRBJ1-4; no reliable D call. Germline-derived CDR1 and CDR2 are SGHRS and YFSETQ. The CDR3 runs 16 residues. With 4 bases removed from V and 4 bases from J, the gap between germline ends came to 17 bases. CDR3 coding DNA: TGCGCCAGCAGCCCACTCTCCAGGCAATATAATGAAAAACTGTTTTTT. Protein sequence: CASSPLSRQYNEKLFF.

The chain has TRBV6-1 and TRBJ2-3; TRBD2 matches at 7 bases. The CDR3 sequence is 16 residues long. Germline-derived CDR1 and CDR2 are MNHNS and SASEGT. J was trimmed by 1 base and V by 0 bases; bases with no gene match: 4. The CDR3 reads CASSEAVAGGTDTQYF. As DNA, the CDR3 is TGTGCCAGCAGTGAAGCGGTTGCGGGGGGCACAGATACGCAGTATTTT.